One and the same sample provided the 5 T cell receptor beta chains below, sequenced in a study of beta chain features in type 1 diabetes. Their antigens remain unidentified. Every bit of the isolated RNA underwent reverse transcription, so sequencing read expressed TCRB transcripts. Assay used: immunoSEQ multiplex PCR; TCRdb lists only in-frame clones, some missing. This sample has approximately 150,000 clones, with 63% found just once. Study-level findings and limits: A moderate, significant TCRB CDR3 shortening appeared in type 1 diabetes across four CD4+ subsets.

What was sequenced was naive CD4+ T cells from blood. The source is a young man with type 1 diabetes.

The chain couples TRBV11-2 to TRBJ1-6; 7 bases are shared with TRBD1. The CDR3 length is 13 residues. Germline values: CDR1 SGHAT, CDR2 FQNNGV. The V gene end was trimmed by 5 bases and the J gene end by 8 bases; junction bases not matched to a gene: 3. The CDR3 DNA follows: TGTGCCAGCAGCCGTACAGGGGATTCACCCCTCCACTTT. Encoded protein: CASSRTGDSPLHF.

The chain is built from TRBV27 and TRBJ2-6, with D hard to call. The CDR3 has 15 amino acids. Germline V CDR1 and CDR2: MNHEY, SMNVEV (reference sequence). Deletions cut 3 bases from V and 0 bases from J, with 6 bases between. This CDR3 is CASSFSISGANVLTF. DNA for the CDR3: TGTGCCAGCAGTTTTAGTATCTCTGGGGCCAACGTCCTGACTTTC.

The genes are TRBV5-4 and TRBJ2-5, with D uncertain. Germline CDR1 reads SGHNT; CDR2 reads YYREEE (reference sequence). V shed 4 bases and J shed 5 bases, with 18 bases lying between them. The CDR3 length is 15 residues. The CDR3 protein is CASSASGPQRETQYF. CDR3 DNA sequence: TGTGCCAGCAGCGCGTCCGGGCCTCAAAGGGAGACCCAGTACTTC.

Comments on this clone: Other nucleotide sequences in the sample specify the same CDR3. The V call is TRBV2, the J call TRBJ2-3; D gene unclear. This CDR3 spans 11 amino acids. Trimming took 6 bases from V and 3 from J, leaving 4 bases between them. Germline V CDR1 and CDR2: SNHLY, FYNNEI. The CDR3 here is CASRGTDTQYF. CDR3 sequence (DNA): TGTGCCAGCAGGGGGACAGATACGCAGTATTTT.

The V and J genes are TRBV30 and TRBJ1-2; the D gene is possibly TRBD1 (6 bases). Germline V gene lookup returns CDR1 GTSNPN and CDR2 SVGIG (reference sequence). V was shortened by 4 bases and J by 0 bases, with 6 bases between the two germline ends. The CDR3 is 12 residues long. The CDR3 coding sequence is TGTGCCTGGAACAGGGCTAACTATGGCTACACCTTC. Translation gives CAWNRANYGYTF.